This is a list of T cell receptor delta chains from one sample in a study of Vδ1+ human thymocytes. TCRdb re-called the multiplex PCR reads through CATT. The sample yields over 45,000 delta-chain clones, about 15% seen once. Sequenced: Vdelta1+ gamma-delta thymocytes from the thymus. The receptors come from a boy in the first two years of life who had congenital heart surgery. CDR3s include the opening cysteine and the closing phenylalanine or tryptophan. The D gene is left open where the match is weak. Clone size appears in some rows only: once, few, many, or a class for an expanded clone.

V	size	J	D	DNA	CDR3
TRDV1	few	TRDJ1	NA	TGTGCTCTTGGTTCCCCGCTTGCCGATAAACTCATCTTT	CALGSPLADKLIF
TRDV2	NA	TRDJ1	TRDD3	TGTGCCTGTGACACACCCCTTTCCTGCTGGGGGATACCGGCAGCCACCGATAAACTCATCTTT	CACDTPLSCWGIPAATDKLIF
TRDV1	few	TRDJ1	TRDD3	TGTGCTCTTGGGATCACAACACTGGGGATACATAAACTCATCTTT	CALGITTLGIHKLIF
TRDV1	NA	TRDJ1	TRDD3	TGTGCTCTTGGGGAACTTACAGGCGTCTGGGGATACGGGCACACCGATAAACTCATCTTT	CALGELTGVWGYGHTDKLIF
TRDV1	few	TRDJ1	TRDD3	TGTGCTCTTGGGGCCTCCGTACTACTGGGGTACACCGATAAACTCATCTTT	CALGASVLLGYTDKLIF
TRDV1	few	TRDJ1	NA	TGTGCTCTTGGGGTCTCGAGAGCGTTTGGGTTTTACACCGATAAACTCATCTTT	CALGVSRAFGFYTDKLIF
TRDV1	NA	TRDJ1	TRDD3	TGTGCTCTTGGGGACCCCAGCTGGGGATACGTCAGGGGATACACCGATAAACTCATCTTT	CALGDPSWGYVRGYTDKLIF
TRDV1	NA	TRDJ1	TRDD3	TGTGCTCTTGGGGAACTTCGGGTCCTGGGGGATCCCCCCCCGTACACCGATAAACTCATCTTT	CALGELRVLGDPPPYTDKLIF
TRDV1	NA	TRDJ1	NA	TGTGCTCTTGGGGAGTTCCTACTCCCAGTACTGGGGACACCTTGGACCGATAAACTCATCTTT	CALGEFLLPVLGTPWTDKLIF
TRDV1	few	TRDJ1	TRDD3	TGTGCTCTTGGGGAACTCCACGTTTCTGGGGGATACACCGATAAACTCATCTTT	CALGELHVSGGYTDKLIF
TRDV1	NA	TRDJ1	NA	NA	CALGELWSRSRTDKLIF
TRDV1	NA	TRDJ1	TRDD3	TGTGCTCTTGGGGAACGGCAGGCTGGGGGAGCCTTTGGGGATAAACTCATCTTT	CALGERQAGGAFGDKLIF
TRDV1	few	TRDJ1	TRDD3	TGTGCTCTTGGGGAACCCCAACCCTTCCCCCAAAGGGGGATACACGAGGGGAGGTCTAGGTACACCGATAAACTCATCTTT	CALGEPQPFPQRGIHEGRSRYTDKLIF
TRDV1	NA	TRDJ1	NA	TGTGCTCTTGGGGAACTCCCAATATGCACCGATAAACTCATCTTT	CALGELPICTDKLIF
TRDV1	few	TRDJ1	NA	TGTGCTCTTGGGGAACGCGCATCCCCGACGAACACCGATAAACTCATCTTT	CALGERASPTNTDKLIF
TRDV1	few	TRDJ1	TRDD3	TGTGCTCTTGGGGAGCTTAGGCCCCTACGGCTTACTGGGGGATACTGGTACACCGATAAACTCATCTTT	CALGELRPLRLTGGYWYTDKLIF
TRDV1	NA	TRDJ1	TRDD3	TGTGCTCTTGGCTCTTCGGTAACCGGCCTGGGGGATATCCCCGATAAACTCATCTTT	CALGSSVTGLGDIPDKLIF
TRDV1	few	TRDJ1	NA	TGTGCTCTTGGGGAACTAGCTCTCGAACATAAACTCATCTTT	CALGELALEHKLIF
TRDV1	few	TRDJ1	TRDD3	TGTGCTCTTGGGGCTAATCCTACAGCCGCTTTACTGGGGGATAAGAAGGATAAACTCATCTTT	CALGANPTAALLGDKKDKLIF
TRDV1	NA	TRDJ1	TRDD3	TGTGCTCTTGGGGAACTAAACTCCTCTACTGGGGGATCCACCGATAAACTCATCTTT	CALGELNSSTGGSTDKLIF
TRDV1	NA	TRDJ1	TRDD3	TGTGCTCTTGGGGACACCCCTTCCTACTGGGGGATACGGTGGTACACCGATAAACTCATCTTT	CALGDTPSYWGIRWYTDKLIF
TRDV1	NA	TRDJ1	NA	TGTGCTCTTGGGGAAAGTACGTCCATACTGTGGGGTACCGATAAACTCATCTTT	CALGESTSILWGTDKLIF
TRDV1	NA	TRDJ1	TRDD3	TGTGCTCTTGGGGTAAAACACTTCAGAACTGGGGGATACCTGGTCGATAAACTCATCTTT	CALGVKHFRTGGYLVDKLIF
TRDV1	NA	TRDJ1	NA	TGTGCTCTTGGGGAAATAATCCTTTCCCCGCCTGGCTTACCAATATCTAAAAGTTACACCGATAAACTCATCTTT	CALGEIILSPPGLPISKSYTDKLIF
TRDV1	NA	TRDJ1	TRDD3	TGTGCTCTTGGGGAACTAGCCCCCCTACGCCTTCTGGGCTTTGGGGGAACCGATAAACTCATCTTT	CALGELAPLRLLGFGGTDKLIF
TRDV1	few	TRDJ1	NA	TGTGCTCTTGGGGAAAGGTCCTACAGGCTGGGGAGGTACACCGATAAACTCATCTTT	CALGERSYRLGRYTDKLIF
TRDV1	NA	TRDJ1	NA	TGTGCTCTTGGGCCCCTTACCGATAAACTCATCTTT	CALGPLTDKLIF
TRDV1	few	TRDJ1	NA	TGTGCTCTTGGGGAAGGGTTTAACAGTCGAACCCTGTACACCGATAAACTCATCTTT	CALGEGFNSRTLYTDKLIF
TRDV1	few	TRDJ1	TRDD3	TGTGCTCTTGGATGCCCCGGGACTGGGGGCCCGGCACATAAACTCATCTTT	CALGCPGTGGPAHKLIF
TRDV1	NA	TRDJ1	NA	TGTGCTCTTGGGGAACCTCAGATCTCCTTAGGTAGTTACGATAAACTCATCTTT	CALGEPQISLGSYDKLIF
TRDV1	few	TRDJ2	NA	TGTGCTCTTGGGGGACCACTACTCACAGCACAACTCTTCTTT	CALGGPLLTAQLFF
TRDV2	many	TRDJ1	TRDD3	TGTGCCTGTGTTCTGACTGGGGGATCGGAGGCCTTAAAACTCATCTTT	CACVLTGGSEALKLIF
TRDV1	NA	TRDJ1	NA	TGTGCTCTTGGGGACCGATGGGATCCTACGAGGTGGGGGCAGAAACTCATCTTT	CALGDRWDPTRWGQKLIF
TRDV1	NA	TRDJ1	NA	TGTGCTCTTGGGGTCCCTACGGGCTGGGGATCGTACACCGATAAACTCATCTTT	CALGVPTGWGSYTDKLIF
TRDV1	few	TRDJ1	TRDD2	TGTGCTCTTGGGGTTCCTACCTCTCCCACATACACCGATAAACTCATCTTT	CALGVPTSPTYTDKLIF
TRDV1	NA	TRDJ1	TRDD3	TGTGCTCTTGGGGAACTTCCTACTTCCTACTGGGGGATCCAGAAACTCATCTTT	CALGELPTSYWGIQKLIF
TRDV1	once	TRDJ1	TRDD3	TGTGCTCTTGGGGAAGGGGCGCCCTTTCCTACTCCAAAACTGGGGGATAGCGAAAAGTACACCGATAAACTCATCTTT	CALGEGAPFPTPKLGDSEKYTDKLIF
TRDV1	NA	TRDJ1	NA	TGTGCTCTTGGGGAATTGCTATCTGGGTTAAGGACCGATAAACTCATCTTT	CALGELLSGLRTDKLIF
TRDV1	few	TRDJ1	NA	TGTGCTCTTGGGGAACAGGAGGGTAATGGGGACTGGTACACCGATAAACTCATCTTT	CALGEQEGNGDWYTDKLIF
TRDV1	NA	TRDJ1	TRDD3	TGTGCTCTTGGGGAAGGCAGCCTACTACTGGGGGATTTTGCCGATAAACTCATCTTT	CALGEGSLLLGDFADKLIF